This T cell receptor (beta chain) was documented in a study of blood T cell repertoires in COVID-19. Overall study: From the United States, Italy and Spain came samples of acute and convalescent COVID-19.

This CDR3 has 18 residues. Germline V gene sequence: CDR1 SGHKS, CDR2 YYEKEE (reference sequence). V lost 0 bases, J lost 0 bases, and 9 bases stayed unmatched. The method was immunoSEQ multiplex PCR; TCRdb's version includes in-frame clones alone and lacks a portion of them. The repertoire includes under 85,000 clones, roughly 80% of them detected once, and over 40% sits in the top ten. This chain uses TRBV5-5 with TRBJ1-2, with 9 bases aligning to TRBD1. The sequence was obtained from a human donor in a cohort sampled during active COVID-19. The sequencing input was peripheral blood. The CDR3 DNA reads as TGTGCCAGCAGCTTGGTGTGGACAGGGGACGATGCTAACTATGGCTACACCTTC. Encoded protein: CASSLVWTGDDANYGYTF.